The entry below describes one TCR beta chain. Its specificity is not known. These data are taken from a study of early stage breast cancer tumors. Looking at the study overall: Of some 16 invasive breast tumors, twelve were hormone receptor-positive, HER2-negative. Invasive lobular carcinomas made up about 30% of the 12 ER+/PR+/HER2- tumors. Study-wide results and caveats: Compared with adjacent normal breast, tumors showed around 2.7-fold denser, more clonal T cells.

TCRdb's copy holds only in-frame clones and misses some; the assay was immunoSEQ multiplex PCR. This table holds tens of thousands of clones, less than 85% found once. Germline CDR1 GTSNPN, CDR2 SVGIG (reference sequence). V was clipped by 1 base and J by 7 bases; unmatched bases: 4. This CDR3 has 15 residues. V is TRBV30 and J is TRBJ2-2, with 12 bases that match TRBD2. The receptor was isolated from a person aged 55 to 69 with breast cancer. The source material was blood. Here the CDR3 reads CAWSEGLAGGGELFF. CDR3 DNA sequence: TGTGCCTGGAGTGAGGGACTAGCGGGCGGCGGGGAGCTGTTTTTT.